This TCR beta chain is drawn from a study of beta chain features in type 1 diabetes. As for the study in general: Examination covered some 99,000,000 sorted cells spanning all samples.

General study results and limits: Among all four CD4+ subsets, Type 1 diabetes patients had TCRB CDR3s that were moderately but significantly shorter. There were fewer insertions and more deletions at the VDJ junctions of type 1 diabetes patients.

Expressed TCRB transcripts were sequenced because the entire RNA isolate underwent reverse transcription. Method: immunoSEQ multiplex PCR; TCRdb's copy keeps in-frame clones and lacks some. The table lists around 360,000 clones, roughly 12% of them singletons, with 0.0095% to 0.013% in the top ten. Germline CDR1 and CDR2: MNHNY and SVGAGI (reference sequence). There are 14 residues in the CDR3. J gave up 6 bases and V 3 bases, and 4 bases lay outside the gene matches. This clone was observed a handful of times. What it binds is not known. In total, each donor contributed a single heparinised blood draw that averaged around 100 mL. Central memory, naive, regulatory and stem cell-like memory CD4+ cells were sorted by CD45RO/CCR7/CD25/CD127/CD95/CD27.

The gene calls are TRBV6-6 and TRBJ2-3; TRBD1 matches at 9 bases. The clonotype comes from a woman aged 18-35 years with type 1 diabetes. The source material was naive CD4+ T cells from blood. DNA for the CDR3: TGTGCCAGCAGTTATCGAGACAGGGGGGATACGCAGTATTTT. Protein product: CASSYRDRGDTQYF.